Presented here are 21 T cell receptor beta chains from one specimen sequenced in a study of blood T cell repertoires in COVID-19. Using immunoSEQ multiplex PCR, the repertoire was profiled, and TCRdb retains in-frame clones only, with some absent. Altogether hundreds of thousands of clones are present, around nine tenths being singletons, with the ten largest covering 6% to 6.5%. Source material: PBMCs or T cells enriched from blood (not recorded which). The receptors here all came from a woman aged 40 to 55 who had recovered from COVID-19.

The chain has TRBV6-6 and TRBJ2-3; a weak D match, TRBD2 (6 bases). This CDR3 is 15 amino acids long. V dropped 7 bases and J dropped 4 bases, with 18 bases sitting between them. The V gene's germline CDR1 is MNHNY and CDR2 SVGAGI (reference sequence). In DNA, the CDR3 is TGTGCCAGCATTCTTAACGTAGCGGTCGCAGATACGCAGTATTTT. This translates into CASILNVAVADTQYF.

The chain employs TRBV5-1 and TRBJ2-2; TRBD2 agrees at 12 bases. This CDR3 is 16 amino acids long. CDR1 SGHRS and CDR2 YFSETQ come from the germline V gene. With V trimmed by 0 bases and J by 8 bases, 5 bases remained unmatched. CDR3 coding DNA: TGCGCCAGCAGCTTGGCTAGCGGGAGGGCCTCGGGGGAGCTGTTTTTT. Protein product: CASSLASGRASGELFF.

The CDR3 loop reads CASSPQGTNTGELFF. The CDR3, as DNA: TGTGCCAGTAGTCCACAGGGTACGAACACCGGGGAGCTGTTTTTT. The V and J genes are TRBV19 and TRBJ2-2; D may be TRBD1 (6 bases). Germline V gene sequence: CDR1 LNHDA, CDR2 SQIVND (reference sequence). The CDR3 is made up of 15 amino acids. Trimming removed 5 bases at V and 0 bases at J, with 10 bases between.

The chain combines TRBV27 with TRBJ2-1, with a tentative D call TRBD1 (5 bases). The V and J ends lost 2 bases and 4 bases respectively, with 15 bases between them. CDR1 and CDR2 (germline): MNHEY, SMNVEV (reference sequence). The CDR3 spans 16 residues. The CDR3 loop reads CASSLGARPSYNEQFF. In DNA, the CDR3 is TGTGCCAGCAGTTTAGGGGCTCGTCCCTCTTACAATGAGCAGTTCTTC.

This clone was recorded only once. As DNA, the CDR3 is TGTGCCAGCAGCGTACAGGAACCTTCTGGAAACACCATATATTTT. Translation gives CASSVQEPSGNTIYF. The chain has TRBV28 and TRBJ1-3, with D perhaps matching TRBD1 (5 bases). CDR1 is MDHEN, CDR2 SYDVKM, per germline. Trimming shortened V by 6 bases and J by 1 base, and 13 bases separated the two germline ends. The CDR3 runs 15 residues.

This clone was observed once. V usage is TRBV2 and J usage is TRBJ1-2; D is possibly TRBD1 (6 bases). The CDR3 loop spans 15 amino acids. V was trimmed by 1 base and J by 4 bases, leaving 13 bases between them. CDR1 and CDR2 (germline): SNHLY, FYNNEI. CDR3 sequence reads: CASSEEGLQGYGYTF. The CDR3, as DNA: TGTGCCAGCAGTGAAGAAGGTCTACAGGGCTATGGCTACACCTTC. The full variable domain, rest sourced from reference TRBV2 and TRBJ1-2, is EPEVTQTPSHQVTQMGQEVILRCVPISNHLYFYWYRQILGQKVEFLVSFYNNEISEKSEIFDDQFSVERPDGSNFTLKIRSTKLEDSAMYFCASSEEGLQGYGYTFGSGTRLTVV.

The V and J genes are TRBV6-5 and TRBJ2-7; a possible D gene is TRBD1 (6 bases). The CDR3 extends over 14 amino acids. The germline V and J ends were trimmed by 2 bases and 3 bases, with 11 bases remaining between them. Germline V gene sequence: CDR1 MNHEY, CDR2 SVGAGI. The CDR3 loop reads CASSYRSRGYEQYF. The CDR3 bases are TGTGCCAGCAGTTACCGTAGCAGGGGCTACGAGCAGTACTTC.

This chain connects TRBV9 to TRBJ2-1; TRBD2 matches at 8 bases. CDR3 length: 16 amino acids. With 1 base clipped from V and 7 bases from J, the junction kept 10 bases outside the gene matches. CDR1 and CDR2 from the germline V gene are SGDLS and YYNGEE. The CDR3 DNA follows: TGTGCCAGCAGCGTAACGGGACTAGTAGCCCAGAATGAGCAGTTCTTC. This translates into CASSVTGLVAQNEQFF. Using reference TRBV9 and TRBJ2-1 for the parts outside the CDR3, the full variable domain is DSGVTQTPKHLITATGQRVTLRCSPRSGDLSVYWYQQSLDQGLQFLIQYYNGEERAKGNILERFSAQQFPDLHSELNLSSLELGDSALYFCASSVTGLVAQNEQFFGPGTRLTVL.

The rearrangement links TRBV19 to TRBJ1-5, with 9 bases fitting TRBD1. V lost 4 bases and J lost 6; bases outside the gene matches: 7. The germline V gene encodes CDR1 LNHDA and CDR2 SQIVND (reference sequence). This CDR3 contains 15 residues. The CDR3 DNA sequence: TGTGCCAGTAGTAGAGCCGGGACAGGGACTCAGCCCCAGCATTTT. Its translation: CASSRAGTGTQPQHF.

This clone was observed a few times. The CDR3 sequence is CASSRRDRGAGNTIYF. CDR3 in DNA: TGTGCCAGCAGCCGACGGGACAGGGGGGCTGGAAACACCATATATTTT. The genes are TRBV3-1 (or the pseudogene TRBV3-2) and TRBJ1-3; 11 nucleotides align to TRBD1. Germline lookup yields CDR1 LGHDT and CDR2 YNNKEL (reference sequence). CDR3 length: 16 residues. Losses at the gene ends were 4 bases for V and 2 bases for J; bases not matched to a gene: 4.

The chain carries TRBV9 and TRBJ2-2; 8 positions match TRBD2. The CDR3 sequence is 13 residues long. The ends lost 3 bases at V and 5 bases at J; junction bases unmatched: 0. Germline V gene lookup returns CDR1 SGDLS and CDR2 YYNGEE. CDR3 coding DNA: TGTGCCAGCAGCGCTAGCGGGACCGGGGAGCTGTTTTTT. Residues: CASSASGTGELFF. The full variable domain, in which reference TRBV9 and TRBJ2-2 provide the parts outside the CDR3, is DSGVTQTPKHLITATGQRVTLRCSPRSGDLSVYWYQQSLDQGLQFLIQYYNGEERAKGNILERFSAQQFPDLHSELNLSSLELGDSALYFCASSASGTGELFFGEGSRLTVL.

The rearrangement uses TRBV5-6 and TRBJ2-1, with 8 bases identical to TRBD1. The CDR3 loop spans 14 amino acids. V lost 3 bases to trimming and J lost 6 bases; unmatched junction nucleotides: 5. Germline-derived CDR1 and CDR2 are SGHDT and YYEEEE. The CDR3 loop reads CASSYMTGVNEQFF. The CDR3 DNA is TGTGCCAGCAGCTATATGACAGGGGTCAATGAGCAGTTCTTC.

The chain carries TRBV19 and TRBJ2-1; 8 positions agree with TRBD2. This CDR3 is built from 15 residues. V gave up 9 bases and J gave up 6 bases; unmatched junction bases: 13. Germline CDR1 reads LNHDA; CDR2 reads SQIVND (reference sequence). In DNA form, the CDR3 reads TGTGCCAGGGGTAGCGGGACCTCCACTTCCAATGAGCAGTTCTTC. Residues: CARGSGTSTSNEQFF.

This clone was observed a single time. The chain has TRBV14 and TRBJ2-1; a weak D match, TRBD1 (5 bases). Trimming took 4 bases from V and 11 from J, leaving 15 bases between them. The CDR3 has 13 amino acids. CDR1 is SGHDN, CDR2 FVKESK, per germline. The CDR3 here is CASSLQGASKQFF. The CDR3 DNA follows: TGTGCCAGCAGCCTCCAGGGTGCGTCCAAGCAGTTCTTC.

The chain employs TRBV6-5 and TRBJ1-4; D not certain. V lost 7 bases and J lost 3, with 3 bases in between. The germline V gene encodes CDR1 MNHEY and CDR2 SVGAGI. This CDR3 spans 11 amino acids. This CDR3 is CASTSNEKLFF. In DNA, the CDR3 is TGTGCCAGCACCTCTAATGAAAAACTGTTTTTT.

This chain uses TRBV29-1 with TRBJ1-1; D ambiguous. The V gene's germline CDR1 is SQVTM and CDR2 ANQGSEA. Trimming stripped 4 bases from V and 0 bases from J, with 9 bases between. There are 13 residues in the CDR3. This CDR3 is CSVAQDMNTEAFF. In DNA form, the CDR3 reads TGCAGCGTTGCCCAGGATATGAACACTGAAGCTTTCTTT.

The chain carries TRBV27 and TRBJ2-3, with 11 bases matching TRBD2. CDR3 length equals 18 residues. The germline V gene encodes CDR1 MNHEY and CDR2 SMNVEV (reference sequence). With V trimmed by 4 bases and J by 3 bases, 12 bases remained unmatched. CDR3 region: CASSSLIASGRRTDTQYF. Written as DNA, the CDR3 is TGTGCCAGCAGTTCACTAATAGCTAGCGGGAGGAGGACAGATACGCAGTATTTT.

The chain employs TRBV9 and TRBJ2-5; TRBD1 is a possible D gene (5 bases). This CDR3 comprises 13 residues. Germline assignment: CDR1 SGDLS and CDR2 YYNGEE. Trimming cost V 4 bases and J 5 bases, with 12 bases left between them. The CDR3 bases are TGTGCCAGCAGCTACGGACATTCCGAGACCCAGTACTTC. Its translation is CASSYGHSETQYF.

This clone was recorded only once. The chain links TRBV29-1 to TRBJ2-3; 10 positions match TRBD1. The CDR3 length is 15 residues. CDR1 and CDR2 from the germline V gene are SQVTM and ANQGSEA. Trimming at V came to 3 bases and at J to 6 bases, leaving 9 bases not matched to a gene. The CDR3 DNA reads TGCAGCGTTGACCGGGGGACAGGGGCGAAGGATACGCAGTATTTT. Its translation is CSVDRGTGAKDTQYF.

This chain links TRBV6-5 with TRBJ1-4, with 10 nucleotides matching TRBD1. The CDR3 sequence is 15 residues long. Trimming removed 10 bases from V and 8 bases from J; junction bases left unmatched: 13. Per the germline V gene, CDR1 is MNHEY and CDR2 is SVGAGI. This CDR3 reads CATRRDRGSGEKLFF. The CDR3 DNA follows: TGTGCCACTAGACGGGACAGGGGAAGTGGGGAAAAACTGTTTTTT.

This sequence joins TRBV19 and TRBJ2-2; 7 nucleotides match TRBD2. The CDR3 covers 17 residues. Germline V gene data show CDR1 as LNHDA and CDR2 as SQIVND (reference sequence). With 5 bases clipped from V and 5 bases from J, the junction kept 14 bases outside the gene matches. The CDR3 here is CASSSPVGGSRTGELFF. The CDR3 nucleotides read TGTGCCAGTAGTTCCCCAGTGGGCGGGAGTCGTACCGGGGAGCTGTTTTTT.